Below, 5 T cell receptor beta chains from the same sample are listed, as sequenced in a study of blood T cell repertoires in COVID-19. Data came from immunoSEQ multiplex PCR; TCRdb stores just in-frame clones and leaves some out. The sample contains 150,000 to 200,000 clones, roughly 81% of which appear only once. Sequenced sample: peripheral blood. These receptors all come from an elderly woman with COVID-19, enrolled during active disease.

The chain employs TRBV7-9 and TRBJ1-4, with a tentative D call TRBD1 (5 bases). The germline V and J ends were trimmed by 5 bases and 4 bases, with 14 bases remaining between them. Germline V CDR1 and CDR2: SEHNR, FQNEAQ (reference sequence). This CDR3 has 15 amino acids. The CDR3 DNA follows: TGTGCCAGCAGCCCCGACAGAGTCTTTAATGAAAAACTGTTTTTT. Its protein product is CASSPDRVFNEKLFF.

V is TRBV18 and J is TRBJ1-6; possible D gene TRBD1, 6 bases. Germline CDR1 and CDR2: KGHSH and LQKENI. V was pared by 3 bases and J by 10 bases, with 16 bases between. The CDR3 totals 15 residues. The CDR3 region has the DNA TGTGCCAGCTCACCGGGTGTTCCAGGGGCCTCACCCCTCCACTTT. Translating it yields CASSPGVPGASPLHF.

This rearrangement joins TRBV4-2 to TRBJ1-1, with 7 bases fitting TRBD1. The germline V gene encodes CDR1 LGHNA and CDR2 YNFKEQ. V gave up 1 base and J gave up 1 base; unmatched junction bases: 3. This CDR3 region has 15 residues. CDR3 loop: CASSQGGQRNTEAFF. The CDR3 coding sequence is TGTGCCAGCAGCCAAGGGGGACAGCGGAACACTGAAGCTTTCTTT.

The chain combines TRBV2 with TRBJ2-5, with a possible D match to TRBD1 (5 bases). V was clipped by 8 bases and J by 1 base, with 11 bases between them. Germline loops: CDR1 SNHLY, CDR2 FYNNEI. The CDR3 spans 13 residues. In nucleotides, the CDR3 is TGTGCCAGCGACAGAATCCCCCAAGAGACCCAGTACTTC. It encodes CASDRIPQETQYF. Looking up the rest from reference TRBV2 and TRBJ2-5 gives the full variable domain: EPEVTQTPSHQVTQMGQEVILRCVPISNHLYFYWYRQILGQKVEFLVSFYNNEISEKSEIFDDQFSVERPDGSNFTLKIRSTKLEDSAMYFCASDRIPQETQYFGPGTRLLVL.

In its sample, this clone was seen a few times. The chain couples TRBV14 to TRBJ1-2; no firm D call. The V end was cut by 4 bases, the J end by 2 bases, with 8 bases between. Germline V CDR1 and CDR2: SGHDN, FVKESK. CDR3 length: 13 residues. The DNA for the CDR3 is TGTGCCAGCAGCCCTGACACCAACTATGGCTACACCTTC. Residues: CASSPDTNYGYTF.